The 21 T cell receptor beta chains given below trace back to one sample, sequenced in a study of OX40 agonist ivuxolimab in advanced cancers. Data came from immunoSEQ multiplex PCR; TCRdb stores just in-frame clones and leaves some out. The sample includes some 50,000 clones, nearly 85% of them seen just once. Sequencing used CD4+ or CD8+ T cells sorted from blood, obtained in a trial of the OX40 agonist ivuxolimab. The receptors here all came from an adult with an advanced solid tumor such as melanoma, head and neck, liver or kidney cancer.

This clone was counted between two and nine times. This chain joins TRBV30 and TRBJ2-5, with 8 bases lining up with TRBD1. The J call may be wrong; the DNA end is better matched by TRBJ2-7. The CDR3 runs 15 residues. The germline gives CDR1 GTSNPN, CDR2 SVGIG (reference sequence). The CDR3 region is CAWRPRQGYSYEQYF. In nucleotides, the CDR3 is TGTGCCTGGAGGCCTAGACAGGGGTACTCCTACGAGCAGTACTTC.

Only a few counts were recorded for this clone. The chain recombines TRBV5-1 with TRBJ1-5, with D hard to call. V was trimmed by 4 bases and J by 2 bases, leaving 13 bases between them. The CDR3 is made up of 15 amino acids. The germline CDR1 and CDR2 sequences are SGHRS and YFSETQ. The CDR3 spells CASSPQAGGNQPQHF. The DNA of the CDR3 is TGCGCCAGCAGCCCCCAGGCGGGAGGCAATCAGCCCCAGCATTTT.

This chain connects TRBV5-1 to TRBJ1-2; the D gene is possibly TRBD1 (5 bases). Germline V CDR1 and CDR2: SGHRS, YFSETQ. The CDR3 sequence is 15 residues long. Trimming took 4 bases from V and 2 from J, leaving 15 bases between them. CDR3 region: CASSRGQEGNYGYTF. The CDR3 DNA follows: TGCGCCAGCAGCAGAGGACAAGAGGGGAACTATGGCTACACCTTC.

The chain is built from TRBV7-9 and TRBJ1-4; D may be TRBD1 (5 bases). The germline gives CDR1 SEHNR, CDR2 FQNEAQ (reference sequence). Trimming pared 5 bases from V and 0 bases from J, leaving 22 bases between. The CDR3 consists of 19 residues. Written as DNA, the CDR3 is TGTGCCAGCAGCCCAATAGACAGAGAGAGCACTACAACTAATGAAAAACTGTTTTTT. Translated, it gives CASSPIDRESTTTNEKLFF.

This sequence joins TRBV2 and TRBJ2-7; D remains ambiguous. Germline-derived CDR1 and CDR2 are SNHLY and FYNNEI. Trimming cost V 7 bases and J 6 bases, with 19 bases left between them. The length of the CDR3 is 14 residues. The chain's CDR3 is CASNPQGPRFEQYF. The CDR3 nucleotides are TGTGCCAGCAACCCGCAAGGGCCCAGGTTCGAGCAGTACTTC. Full variable domain (missing parts from reference TRBV2 and TRBJ2-7): EPEVTQTPSHQVTQMGQEVILRCVPISNHLYFYWYRQILGQKVEFLVSFYNNEISEKSEIFDDQFSVERPDGSNFTLKIRSTKLEDSAMYFCASNPQGPRFEQYFGPGTRLTVT.

The chain employs TRBV11-1 and TRBJ2-6; a weak D match, TRBD2 (6 bases). V shed 3 bases and J shed 0 bases, with 12 bases lying between them. CDR3 length: 17 amino acids. Germline V CDR1 and CDR2: SGHAT, FQDESV (reference sequence). CDR3 protein: CASSLFRGGSGANVLTF. CDR3 sequence (DNA): TGTGCCAGCAGCTTGTTTCGGGGAGGCTCTGGGGCCAACGTCCTGACTTTC.

The genes are TRBV9 and TRBJ1-2, with D possibly matching TRBD1 (6 bases). The CDR3 length is 14 residues. The germline CDR1 and CDR2 sequences are SGDLS and YYNGEE. Deletions cut 2 bases from V and 7 bases from J, with 15 bases between. CDR3 sequence: CASSVHEGVFGYTF. The CDR3 DNA is TGTGCCAGCAGCGTTCACGAGGGGGTATTTGGCTACACCTTC.

V and J are TRBV30 and TRBJ2-3; D is possibly TRBD1 or TRBD2 (5 bases each). V was pared by 0 bases and J by 6 bases, with 19 bases between. The germline V gene has CDR1 GTSNPN and CDR2 SVGIG (reference sequence). This CDR3 is built from 16 residues. The CDR3 protein is CAWSVGLSQGGDTQYF. CDR3 nucleotide sequence: TGTGCCTGGAGTGTAGGGCTATCTCAGGGCGGGGATACGCAGTATTTT.

V usage is TRBV6-4 and J usage is TRBJ2-7, with D unclear. The CDR3 is made up of 16 amino acids. Germline CDR1 reads MRHNA; CDR2 reads SNTAGT. The V end lost 6 bases, the J end lost 2 bases, and 20 bases lay between the germline ends. In DNA, the CDR3 is TGTGCCAGCAGCCATGATAAGGCCGTGGGTACCTACGAGCAGTACTTC. Amino acids: CASSHDKAVGTYEQYF.

The CDR3 nucleotides read TGTGCCAGCAGCCCCATTCGACAGGGAGGCGGGGGGACCCCCTACAATGAGCAGTTCTTC. Translated: CASSPIRQGGGGTPYNEQFF. This chain uses TRBV5-4 with TRBJ2-1, with D possibly TRBD2 on 8 matching bases. Trimming cost V 4 bases and J 2 bases, with 28 bases left between them. CDR3 length: 20 amino acids. Per germline, CDR1 SGHNT and CDR2 YYREEE (reference sequence).

This clone has just a few counts. The chain combines TRBV5-8 with TRBJ1-1; 7 bases fit TRBD1. The CDR3 covers 13 residues. In germline, CDR1 is SGHTS, CDR2 YDEGEE. V was clipped by 4 bases and J by 4 bases; unmatched bases: 4. For the CDR3, the DNA is TGTGCCAGCAGCCTAAACAGGGGCACTGAAGCTTTCTTT. Translating gives CASSLNRGTEAFF. Based on the CDR3 plus reference TRBV5-8 and TRBJ1-1, the full variable domain is EAGVTQSPTHLIKTRGQQATLRCSPISGHTSVYWYQQALGLGLQFLLWYDEGEERNRGNFPPRFSGRQFPNYSSELNVNALELEDSALYLCASSLNRGTEAFFGQGTRLTVV.

This chain uses TRBV20-1 with TRBJ2-1; D is unclear. Per the germline V gene, CDR1 is DFQATT and CDR2 is SNEGSKA (reference sequence). V shed 6 bases and J shed 7 bases, with 10 bases lying between them. The CDR3 sequence is 11 residues long. CDR3 DNA: TGCAGTGCCAACAGCCCGAATGAGCAGTTCTTC. Protein sequence: CSANSPNEQFF.

The sample holds a few counts of this clone. The chain combines TRBV6-1 with TRBJ1-4; TRBD1 is a possible D gene (6 bases). The CDR3 consists of 15 residues. V was pared by 2 bases and J by 7 bases, with 14 bases between. CDR1 is MNHNS and CDR2 is SASEGT in the germline V gene. Written as DNA, the CDR3 is TGTGCCAGCAGTGAAACCACAGGGTATGGTGAAAAACTGTTTTTT. Encoded protein: CASSETTGYGEKLFF.

V is TRBV16 and J is TRBJ1-2; TRBD1 agrees at 9 bases. This CDR3 region has 17 residues. V was clipped by 1 base and J by 0 bases; unmatched bases: 6. Germline CDR1 KGHSY, CDR2 FQNENV. CDR3 sequence: CASSQFRTGATNYGYTF. Here the CDR3 DNA reads TGTGCCAGCAGCCAATTTAGGACAGGGGCTACTAACTATGGCTACACCTTC.

This chain links TRBV30 with TRBJ2-7; TRBD2 matches 8 bases. This CDR3 region has 13 residues. V lost 0 bases to trimming and J lost 3 bases; unmatched junction nucleotides: 1. Germline assignment: CDR1 GTSNPN and CDR2 SVGIG (reference sequence). The CDR3 sequence is CAWSVSGGYEQYF. The CDR3 DNA is TGTGCCTGGAGTGTCAGCGGGGGCTACGAGCAGTACTTC.

Only one count was recorded for this clone. The chain recombines TRBV6-6 with TRBJ1-5; a weak D match, TRBD1 (5 bases). Deletions cut 5 bases from V and 1 base from J, with 12 bases between. The CDR3 runs to 15 residues. The germline gives CDR1 MNHNY, CDR2 SVGAGI (reference sequence). The CDR3 DNA follows: TGTGCCAGCAGTGTACAGAAGGGGAGCAATCAGCCCCAGCATTTT. This translates into CASSVQKGSNQPQHF.

The rearrangement uses TRBV6-1 and TRBJ2-7, with 7 bases identical to TRBD1. Unmatched junction bases numbered 8, after V lost 6 bases and J lost 3 bases. This CDR3 has 14 residues. CDR1 MNHNS and CDR2 SASEGT come from the germline V gene. CDR3 DNA sequence: TGTGCCAGCAGCGCCTCTCAGGGGGACTACGAGCAGTACTTC. Its translation: CASSASQGDYEQYF.

The chain employs TRBV2 and TRBJ1-4; D not certain. The germline V and J ends were trimmed by 7 bases and 5 bases, with 17 bases remaining between them. Germline-derived CDR1 and CDR2 are SNHLY and FYNNEI. CDR3 size: 15 residues. This chain's CDR3 is CASNGRQDYNEKLFF. CDR3 nucleotides: TGTGCCAGCAACGGCCGCCAGGATTACAATGAAAAACTGTTTTTT. The full variable domain, with the rest looked up from reference TRBV2 and TRBJ1-4, is EPEVTQTPSHQVTQMGQEVILRCVPISNHLYFYWYRQILGQKVEFLVSFYNNEISEKSEIFDDQFSVERPDGSNFTLKIRSTKLEDSAMYFCASNGRQDYNEKLFFGSGTQLSVL.

The chain carries TRBV5-1 and TRBJ2-1; 7 bases fit TRBD2. In germline, CDR1 is SGHRS, CDR2 YFSETQ. CDR3 size: 15 residues. With 0 bases clipped from V and 3 bases from J, the junction kept 3 bases outside the gene matches. For the CDR3, the DNA is TGCGCCAGCAGCTTGGGTGGGGGGGACTACAATGAGCAGTTCTTC. Translated, it gives CASSLGGGDYNEQFF.

The chain links TRBV6-1 to TRBJ1-1, with D perhaps matching TRBD1 (5 bases). The V gene's germline CDR1 is MNHNS and CDR2 SASEGT. The CDR3 is 14 amino acids. Trimming removed 4 bases from V and 4 bases from J, with 13 bases in between. The CDR3 region is CASSGTGGSTEAFF. The CDR3 region has the DNA TGTGCCAGCAGTGGTACAGGAGGTAGCACTGAAGCTTTCTTT.

This chain's CDR3 is CASSLRFSRETQYF. The DNA for the CDR3 is TGTGCCAGCAGCTTACGATTCAGTCGGGAGACCCAGTACTTC. The rearrangement uses TRBV5-4 and TRBJ2-5, with D uncertain. Deletions cut 2 bases from V and 5 bases from J, with 13 bases between. CDR1 SGHNT and CDR2 YYREEE come from the germline V gene (reference sequence). The CDR3 is 14 amino acids.